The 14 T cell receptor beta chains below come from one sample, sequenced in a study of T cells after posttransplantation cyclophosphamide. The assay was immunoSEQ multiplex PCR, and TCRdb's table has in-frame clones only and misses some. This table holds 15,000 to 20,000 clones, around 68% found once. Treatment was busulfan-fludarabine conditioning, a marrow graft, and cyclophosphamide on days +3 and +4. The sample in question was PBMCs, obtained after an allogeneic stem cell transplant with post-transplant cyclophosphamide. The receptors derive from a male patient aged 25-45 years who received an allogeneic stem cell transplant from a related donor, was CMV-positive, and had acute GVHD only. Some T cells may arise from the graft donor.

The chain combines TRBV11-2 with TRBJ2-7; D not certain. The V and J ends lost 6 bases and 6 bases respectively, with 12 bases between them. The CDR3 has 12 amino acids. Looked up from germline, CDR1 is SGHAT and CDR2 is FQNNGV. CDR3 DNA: TGTGCCAGCAGTTTTGAGGTCGGCGAGCAGTACTTC. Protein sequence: CASSFEVGEQYF. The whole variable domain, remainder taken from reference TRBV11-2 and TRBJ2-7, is EAGVAQSPRYKIIEKRQSVAFWCNPISGHATLYWYQQILGQGPKLLIQFQNNGVVDDSQLPKDRFSAERLKGVDSTLKIQPAKLEDSAVYLCASSFEVGEQYFGPGTRLTVT.

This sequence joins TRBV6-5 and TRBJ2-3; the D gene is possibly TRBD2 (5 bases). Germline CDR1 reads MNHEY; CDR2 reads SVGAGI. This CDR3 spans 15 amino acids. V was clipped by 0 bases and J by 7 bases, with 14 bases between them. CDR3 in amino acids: CASSYSGLAPYTQYF. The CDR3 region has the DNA TGTGCCAGCAGTTACTCAGGTCTAGCACCGTATACGCAGTATTTT.

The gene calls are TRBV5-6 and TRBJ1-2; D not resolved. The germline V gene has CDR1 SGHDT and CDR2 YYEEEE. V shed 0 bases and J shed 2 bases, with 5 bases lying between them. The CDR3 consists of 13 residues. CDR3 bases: TGTGCCAGCAGCTTGGCCGGGAACTATGGCTACACCTTC. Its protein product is CASSLAGNYGYTF.

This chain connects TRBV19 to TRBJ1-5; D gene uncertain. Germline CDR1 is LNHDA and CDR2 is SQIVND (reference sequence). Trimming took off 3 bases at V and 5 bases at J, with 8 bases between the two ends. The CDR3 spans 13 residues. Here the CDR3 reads CASSMEGYQPQHF. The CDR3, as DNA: TGTGCCAGTAGTATGGAGGGTTATCAGCCCCAGCATTTT.

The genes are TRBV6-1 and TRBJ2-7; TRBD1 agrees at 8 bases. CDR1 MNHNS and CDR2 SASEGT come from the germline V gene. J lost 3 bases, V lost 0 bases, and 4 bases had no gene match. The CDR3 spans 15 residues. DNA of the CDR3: TGTGCCAGCAGTGAAGCGCAGGGGGCAGGCTACGAGCAGTACTTC. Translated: CASSEAQGAGYEQYF.

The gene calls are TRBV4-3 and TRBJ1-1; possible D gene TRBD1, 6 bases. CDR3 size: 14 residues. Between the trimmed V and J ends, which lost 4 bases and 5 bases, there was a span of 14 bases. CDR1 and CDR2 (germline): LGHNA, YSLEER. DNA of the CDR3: TGCGCCAGCAGCCGCATCCCAGGGGAAACTGAAGCTTTCTTT. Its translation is CASSRIPGETEAFF.

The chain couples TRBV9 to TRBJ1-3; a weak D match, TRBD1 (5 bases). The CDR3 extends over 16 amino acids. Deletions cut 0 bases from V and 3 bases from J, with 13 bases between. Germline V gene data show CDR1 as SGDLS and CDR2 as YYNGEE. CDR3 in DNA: TGTGCCAGCAGCGTAGTTGGGGGAGGGGATGGAAACACCATATATTTT. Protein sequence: CASSVVGGGDGNTIYF.

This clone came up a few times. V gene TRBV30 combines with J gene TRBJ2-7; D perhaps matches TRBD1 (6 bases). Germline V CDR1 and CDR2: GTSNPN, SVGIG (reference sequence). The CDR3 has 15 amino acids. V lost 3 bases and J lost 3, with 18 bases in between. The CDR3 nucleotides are TGTGCCTGGAGGGGAGATAGACAGGCGTTCTACGAGCAGTACTTC. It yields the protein CAWRGDRQAFYEQYF.

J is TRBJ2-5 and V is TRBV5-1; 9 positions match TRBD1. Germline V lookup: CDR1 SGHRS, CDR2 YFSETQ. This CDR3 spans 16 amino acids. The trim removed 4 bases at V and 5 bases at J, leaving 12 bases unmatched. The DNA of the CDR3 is TGCGCCAGCAGCCGCGTAGGGACAGGGAATCTGGAGACCCAGTACTTC. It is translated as CASSRVGTGNLETQYF.

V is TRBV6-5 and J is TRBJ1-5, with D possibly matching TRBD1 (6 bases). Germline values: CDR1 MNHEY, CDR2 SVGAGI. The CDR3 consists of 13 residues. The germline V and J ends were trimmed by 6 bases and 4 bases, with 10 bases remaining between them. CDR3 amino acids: CASRMGQNQPQHF. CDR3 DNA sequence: TGTGCCAGCAGGATGGGACAAAATCAGCCCCAGCATTTT.

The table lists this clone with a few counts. The CDR3 sequence is CASSIRQGTGELFF. In DNA form, the CDR3 reads TGTGCCAGTAGTATCCGGCAGGGCACCGGGGAGCTGTTTTTT. J is TRBJ2-2 and V is TRBV19; D might be TRBD1 (5 bases). Deletions cut 3 bases from V and 4 bases from J, with 9 bases between. There are 14 residues in the CDR3. CDR1 is LNHDA and CDR2 is SQIVND in the germline V gene (reference sequence). The complete variable domain, with remaining parts taken from reference TRBV19 and TRBJ2-2, reads DGGITQSPKYLFRKEGQNVTLSCEQNLNHDAMYWYRQDPGQGLRLIYYSQIVNDFQKGDIAEGYSVSREKKESFPLTVTSAQKNPTAFYLCASSIRQGTGELFFGEGSRLTVL.

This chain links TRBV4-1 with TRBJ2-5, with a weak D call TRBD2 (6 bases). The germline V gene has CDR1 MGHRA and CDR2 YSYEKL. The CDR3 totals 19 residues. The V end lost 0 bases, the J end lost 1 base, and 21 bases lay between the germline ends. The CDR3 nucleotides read TGCGCCAGCAGCCAAGATACTCCCTCGACTAGTTCCCTCCAAGAGACCCAGTACTTC. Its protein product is CASSQDTPSTSSLQETQYF.

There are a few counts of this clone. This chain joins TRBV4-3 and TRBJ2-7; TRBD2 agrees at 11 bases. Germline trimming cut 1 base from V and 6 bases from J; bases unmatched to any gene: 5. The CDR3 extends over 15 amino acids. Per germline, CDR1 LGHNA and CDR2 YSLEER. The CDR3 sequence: CASSQGASGGREQYF. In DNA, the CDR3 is TGCGCCAGCAGCCAAGGCGCTAGCGGGGGGCGCGAGCAGTACTTC.

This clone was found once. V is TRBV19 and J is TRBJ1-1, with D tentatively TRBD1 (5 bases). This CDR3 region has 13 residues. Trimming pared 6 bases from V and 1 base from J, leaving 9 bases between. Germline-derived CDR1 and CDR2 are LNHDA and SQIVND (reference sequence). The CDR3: CASRQDTNTEAFF. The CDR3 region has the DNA TGTGCCAGTAGACAGGACACGAACACTGAAGCTTTCTTT.